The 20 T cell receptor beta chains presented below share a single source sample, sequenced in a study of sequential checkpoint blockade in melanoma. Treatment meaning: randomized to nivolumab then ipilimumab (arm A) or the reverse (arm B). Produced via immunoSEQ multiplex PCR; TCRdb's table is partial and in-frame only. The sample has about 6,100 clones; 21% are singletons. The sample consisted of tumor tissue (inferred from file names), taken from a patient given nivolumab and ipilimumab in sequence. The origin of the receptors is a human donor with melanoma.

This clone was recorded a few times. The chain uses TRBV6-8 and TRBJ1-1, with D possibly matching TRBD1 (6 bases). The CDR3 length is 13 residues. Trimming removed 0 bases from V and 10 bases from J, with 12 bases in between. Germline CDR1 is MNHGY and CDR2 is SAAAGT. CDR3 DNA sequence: TGTGCCAGCAGTTACTCAAGGGGGTCCGGAGCTTTCTTT. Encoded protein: CASSYSRGSGAFF.

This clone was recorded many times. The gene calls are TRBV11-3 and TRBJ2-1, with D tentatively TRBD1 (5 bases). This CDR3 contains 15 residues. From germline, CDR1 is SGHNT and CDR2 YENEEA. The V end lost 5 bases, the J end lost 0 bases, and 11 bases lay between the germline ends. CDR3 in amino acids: CASSARQSSYNEQFF. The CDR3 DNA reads TGTGCCAGCAGCGCCCGACAGAGCTCCTACAATGAGCAGTTCTTC.

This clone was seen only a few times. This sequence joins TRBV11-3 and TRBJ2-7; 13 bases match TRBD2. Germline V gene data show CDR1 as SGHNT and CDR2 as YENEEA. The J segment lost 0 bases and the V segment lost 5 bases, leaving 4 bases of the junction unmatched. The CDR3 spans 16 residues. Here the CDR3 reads CASSVGLAGASYEQYF. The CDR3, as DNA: TGTGCCAGCAGCGTAGGACTAGCGGGGGCCTCCTACGAGCAGTACTTC.

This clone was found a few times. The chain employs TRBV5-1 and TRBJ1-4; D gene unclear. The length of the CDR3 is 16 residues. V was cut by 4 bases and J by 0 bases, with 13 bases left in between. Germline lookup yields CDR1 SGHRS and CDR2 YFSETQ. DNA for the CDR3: TGCGCCAGCAGCCCTGGTTCGGGCGCAACTAATGAAAAACTGTTTTTT. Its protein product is CASSPGSGATNEKLFF. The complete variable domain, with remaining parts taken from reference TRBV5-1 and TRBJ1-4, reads KAGVTQTPRYLIKTRGQQVTLSCSPISGHRSVSWYQQTPGQGLQFLFEYFSETQRNKGNFPGRFSGRQFSNSRSEMNVSTLELGDSALYLCASSPGSGATNEKLFFGSGTQLSVL.

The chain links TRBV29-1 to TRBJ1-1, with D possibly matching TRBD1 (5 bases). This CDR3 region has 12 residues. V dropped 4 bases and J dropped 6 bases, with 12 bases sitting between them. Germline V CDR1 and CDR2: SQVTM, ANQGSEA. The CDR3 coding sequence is TGCAGCGTTGTAGCATGGGGGGCTGAAGCTTTCTTT. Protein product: CSVVAWGAEAFF.

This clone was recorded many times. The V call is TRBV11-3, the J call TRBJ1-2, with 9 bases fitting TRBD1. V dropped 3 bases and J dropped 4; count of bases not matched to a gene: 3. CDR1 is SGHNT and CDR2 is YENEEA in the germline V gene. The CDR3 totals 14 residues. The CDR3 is CASSLGQGTYGYTF. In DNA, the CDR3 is TGTGCCAGCAGCTTGGGACAGGGAACCTATGGCTACACCTTC.

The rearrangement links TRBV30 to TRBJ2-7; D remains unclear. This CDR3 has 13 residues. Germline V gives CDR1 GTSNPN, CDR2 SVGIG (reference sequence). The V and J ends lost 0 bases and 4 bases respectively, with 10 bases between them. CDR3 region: CAWSVTDAYEQYF. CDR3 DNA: TGTGCCTGGAGTGTAACGGACGCATACGAGCAGTACTTC. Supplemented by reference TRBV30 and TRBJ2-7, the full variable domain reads SQTIHQWPATLVQPVGSPLSLECTVEGTSNPNLYWYRQAAGRGLQLLFYSVGIGQISSEVPQNLSASRPQDRQFILSSKKLLLSDSGFYLCAWSVTDAYEQYFGPGTRLTVT.

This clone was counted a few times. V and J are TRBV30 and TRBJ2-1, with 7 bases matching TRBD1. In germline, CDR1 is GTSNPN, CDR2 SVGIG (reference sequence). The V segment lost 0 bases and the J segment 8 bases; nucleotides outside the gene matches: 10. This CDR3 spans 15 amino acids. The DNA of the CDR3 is TGTGCCTGGAGTGTAATCTGGGGACAGCCGTATGAGCAGTTCTTC. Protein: CAWSVIWGQPYEQFF.

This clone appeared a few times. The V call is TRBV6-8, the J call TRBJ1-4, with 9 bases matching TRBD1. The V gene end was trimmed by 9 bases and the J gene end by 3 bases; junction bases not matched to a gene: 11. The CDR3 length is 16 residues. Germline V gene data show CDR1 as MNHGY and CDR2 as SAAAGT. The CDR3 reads CASRDRGASANEKLFF. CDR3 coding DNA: TGTGCCAGTAGAGACAGGGGGGCCTCGGCTAATGAAAAACTGTTTTTT.

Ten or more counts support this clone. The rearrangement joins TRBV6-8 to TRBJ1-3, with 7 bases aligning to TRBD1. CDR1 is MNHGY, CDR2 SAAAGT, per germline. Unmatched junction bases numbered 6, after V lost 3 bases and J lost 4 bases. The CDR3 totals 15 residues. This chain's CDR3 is CASSYQRGRGNTIYF. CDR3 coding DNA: TGTGCCAGCAGTTATCAAAGGGGGCGCGGAAACACCATATATTTT.

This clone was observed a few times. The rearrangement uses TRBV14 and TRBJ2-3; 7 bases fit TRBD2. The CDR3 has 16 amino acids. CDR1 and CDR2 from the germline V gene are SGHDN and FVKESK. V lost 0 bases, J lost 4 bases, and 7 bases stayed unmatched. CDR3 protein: CASSQERLAGADTQYF. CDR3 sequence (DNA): TGTGCCAGCAGCCAAGAGAGACTAGCTGGCGCAGATACGCAGTATTTT.

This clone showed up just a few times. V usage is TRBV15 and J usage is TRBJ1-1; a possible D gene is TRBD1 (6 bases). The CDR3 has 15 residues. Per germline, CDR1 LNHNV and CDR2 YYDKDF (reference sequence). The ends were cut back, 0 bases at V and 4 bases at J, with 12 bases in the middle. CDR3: CATSRDQGTATEAFF. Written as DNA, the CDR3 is TGTGCCACCAGCAGAGATCAGGGGACGGCCACTGAAGCTTTCTTT. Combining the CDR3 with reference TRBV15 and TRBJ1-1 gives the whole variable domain DAMVIQNPRYQVTQFGKPVTLSCSQTLNHNVMYWYQQKSSQAPKLLFHYYDKDFNNEADTPDNFQSRRPNTSFCFLDIRSPGLGDTAMYLCATSRDQGTATEAFFGQGTRLTVV.

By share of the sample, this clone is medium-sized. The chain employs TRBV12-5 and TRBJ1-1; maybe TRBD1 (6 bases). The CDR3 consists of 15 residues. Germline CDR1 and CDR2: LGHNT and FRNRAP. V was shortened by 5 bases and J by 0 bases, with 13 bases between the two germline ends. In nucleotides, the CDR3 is TGTGCTAGTGGTCTCCACAGGGACCTGAACACTGAAGCTTTCTTT. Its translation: CASGLHRDLNTEAFF.

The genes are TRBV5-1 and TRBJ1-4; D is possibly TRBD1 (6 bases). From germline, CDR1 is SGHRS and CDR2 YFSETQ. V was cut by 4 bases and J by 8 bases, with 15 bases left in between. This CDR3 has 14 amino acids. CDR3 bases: TGCGCCAGCAGCGTGACAGGTTTCGGCGAAAAACTGTTTTTT. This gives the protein CASSVTGFGEKLFF.

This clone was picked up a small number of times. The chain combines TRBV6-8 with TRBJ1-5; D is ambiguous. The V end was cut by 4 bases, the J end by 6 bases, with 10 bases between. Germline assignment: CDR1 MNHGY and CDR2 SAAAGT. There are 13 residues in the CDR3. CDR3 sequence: CASSSVSGQPQHF. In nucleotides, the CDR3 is TGTGCCAGCAGTTCCGTAAGTGGTCAGCCCCAGCATTTT.

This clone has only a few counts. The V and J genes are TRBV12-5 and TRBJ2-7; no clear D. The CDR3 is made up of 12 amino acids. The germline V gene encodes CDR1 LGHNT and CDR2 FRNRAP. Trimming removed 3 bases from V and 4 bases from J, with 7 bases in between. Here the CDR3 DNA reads TGTGCTAGTGGTTTAAGTCGTTACGAGCAGTACTTC. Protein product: CASGLSRYEQYF.

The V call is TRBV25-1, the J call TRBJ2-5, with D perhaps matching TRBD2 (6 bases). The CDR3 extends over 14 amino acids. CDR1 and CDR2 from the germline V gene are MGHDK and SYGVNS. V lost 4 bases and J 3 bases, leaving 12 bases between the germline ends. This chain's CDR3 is CASSAYGGKETQYF. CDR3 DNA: TGTGCCAGCAGTGCTTACGGGGGAAAAGAGACCCAGTACTTC.

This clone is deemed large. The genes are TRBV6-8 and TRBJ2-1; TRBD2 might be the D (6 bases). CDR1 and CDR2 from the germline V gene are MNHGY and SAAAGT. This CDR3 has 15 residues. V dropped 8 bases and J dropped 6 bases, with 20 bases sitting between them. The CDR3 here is CASLDAGKPGNEQFF. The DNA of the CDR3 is TGTGCCAGCCTCGACGCGGGGAAACCAGGCAATGAGCAGTTCTTC.

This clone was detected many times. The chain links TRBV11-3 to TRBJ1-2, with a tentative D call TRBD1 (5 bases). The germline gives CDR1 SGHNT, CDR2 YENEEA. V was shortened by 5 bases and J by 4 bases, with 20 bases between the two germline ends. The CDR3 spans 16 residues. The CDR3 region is CASSRSLWGAGYGYTF. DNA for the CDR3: TGTGCCAGCAGCCGGAGTCTTTGGGGCGCAGGCTATGGCTACACCTTC. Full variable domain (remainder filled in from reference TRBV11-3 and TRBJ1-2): EAGVVQSPRYKIIEKKQPVAFWCNPISGHNTLYWYLQNLGQGPELLIRYENEEAVDDSQLPKDRFSAERLKGVDSTLKIQPAELGDSAVYLCASSRSLWGAGYGYTFGSGTRLTVV.

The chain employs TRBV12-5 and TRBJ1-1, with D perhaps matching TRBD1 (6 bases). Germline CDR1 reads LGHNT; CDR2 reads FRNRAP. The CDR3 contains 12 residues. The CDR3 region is CASNGGQVEAFF. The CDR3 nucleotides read TGTGCCAGCAACGGGGGGCAGGTTGAAGCTTTCTTT.